The text below deals with one T cell receptor (beta chain). Its antigen remains unidentified. This sample was taken from a study of T-cell reconstitution after alpha-beta-depleted transplantation in children. General observations from the study: Surviving recipient cells, namely T cells and thymic progenitors, were the source of high day-60 TCRbeta diversity in some patients. It was newly produced T cells that mostly accounted for T-cell counts and diversity one year after transplant. It was reported that alpha-beta T cells came from several hundred expanded graft clones (about two months after transplant).

There are 16 residues in the CDR3. In germline, CDR1 is DFQATT, CDR2 SNEGSKA (reference sequence). The V end was cut by 2 bases, the J end by 2 bases, with 19 bases between. Construction of the TCRbeta library involved unique molecular identifiers. MiXCR was run by TCRdb on the PCR reads, yielding one entry per CDR3 protein. The table shows 300,000 to 400,000 distinct CDR3 sequences, with around 15% occurring only once. The sequencing here drew on PBMCs, mostly from graft donor cells, taken 360 days after TCRalphabeta/CD19-depleted stem cell transplant. The sequence derives from a male patient aged 2-15 years who had a stem cell transplant for acute lymphoblastic leukemia, so the T cells may come from the graft donor. The V call is TRBV20-1, the J call TRBJ2-7, with a tentative D call TRBD1 (6 bases). CDR3 amino acids: CSARPLGSGVPYEQYF. CDR3 DNA: TGCAGTGCTAGACCCCTGGGGTCAGGGGTGCCCTACGAGCAGTACTTC.